This entry lists 15 T cell receptor beta chains sequenced from one sample in a study of blood T cell repertoires in COVID-19. TCRdb's copy holds only in-frame clones and misses some; the assay was immunoSEQ multiplex PCR. The sample holds roughly 400,000 clones, roughly 88% seen once. The sequenced material came from PBMCs or T cells enriched from blood (not recorded which). The receptors originated from a woman aged 18-30 years who had been exposed to COVID-19.

The chain couples TRBV3-1 (or the pseudogene TRBV3-2) to TRBJ1-1; tentatively, D is TRBD1 (6 bases). The CDR3 is 16 residues long. The germline V and J ends were trimmed by 0 bases and 2 bases, with 13 bases remaining between them. CDR1 is LGHDT, CDR2 YNNKEL, per germline (reference sequence). As DNA, the CDR3 is TGTGCCAGCAGCCAAGACCTTGCGGACAGAAACACTGAAGCTTTCTTT. This translates into CASSQDLADRNTEAFF.

The CDR3 DNA sequence: TGCAGCGGGTCCGCGGGTGGGCACACCGGGGAGCTGTTTTTT. Encoded protein: CSGSAGGHTGELFF. The chain uses TRBV29-1 and TRBJ2-2; TRBD2 is a possible D gene (5 bases). Germline V gene lookup returns CDR1 SQVTM and CDR2 ANQGSEA. This CDR3 spans 14 amino acids. V gave up 7 bases and J gave up 3 bases, with 15 bases separating them.

The chain uses TRBV4-2 and TRBJ1-4; weak D call: TRBD1 (5 bases). This CDR3 has 16 residues. Germline-derived CDR1 and CDR2 are LGHNA and YNFKEQ. V gave up 0 bases and J gave up 7 bases, with 15 bases separating them. The CDR3 protein is CASSQDPAGLGEKLFF. The CDR3 DNA reads as TGTGCCAGCAGCCAAGACCCGGCAGGGTTAGGTGAAAAACTGTTTTTT.

This chain joins TRBV20-1 and TRBJ2-7; 14 bases align to TRBD2. The CDR3 covers 16 residues. The V segment lost 3 bases and the J segment 0 bases; nucleotides outside the gene matches: 4. CDR1 is DFQATT and CDR2 is SNEGSKA in the germline V gene (reference sequence). CDR3 sequence: CSASGLAGGLSYEQYF. The CDR3, as DNA: TGCAGTGCTAGTGGACTAGCGGGGGGCCTCTCCTACGAGCAGTACTTC.

CDR3 nucleotides: TGTGCCAGCAGTCGCCTGGGACAGGGGGCCGGCGGGGAGCTGTTTTTT. This codes for CASSRLGQGAGGELFF. This sequence joins TRBV27 and TRBJ2-2; 12 bases map to TRBD1. After removal of 5 bases from V and 7 bases from J, the junction contained 8 bases not matched to a gene. The CDR3 covers 16 residues. The germline V gene has CDR1 MNHEY and CDR2 SMNVEV (reference sequence).

The CDR3 protein is CASSQDPGQGGKLFF. The DNA for the CDR3 is TGCGCCAGCAGCCAAGATCCGGGACAGGGGGGAAAACTGTTTTTT. This chain joins TRBV4-3 and TRBJ1-4, with 11 bases fitting TRBD1. Per the germline V gene, CDR1 is LGHNA and CDR2 is YSLEER. The CDR3 spans 15 residues. J was trimmed by 10 bases and V by 0 bases; bases with no gene match: 4.

The chain is built from TRBV4-3 and TRBJ2-7; 8 nucleotides align to TRBD2. Germline assignment: CDR1 LGHNA and CDR2 YSLEER. This CDR3 region has 17 residues. V gave up 5 bases and J gave up 3 bases; unmatched junction bases: 15. CDR3 sequence (DNA): TGCGCCAGCAGCTCGGCGGTCGGCGGGGGGCCATACTACGAGCAGTACTTC. Translating it yields CASSSAVGGGPYYEQYF.

The chain carries TRBV6-5 and TRBJ1-6; 10 bases fit TRBD1. The V gene's germline CDR1 is MNHEY and CDR2 SVGAGI. The CDR3 is made up of 15 amino acids. V shed 5 bases and J 7 bases; nucleotides not matched to a gene: 5. Here the CDR3 reads CASSLRQGANSPLHF. In DNA form, the CDR3 reads TGTGCCAGCAGTCTACGACAGGGGGCGAATTCACCCCTCCACTTT.

This clone came up a few times. The sample contains more than one DNA sequence encoding this CDR3. The chain employs TRBV7-9 and TRBJ1-2; 7 bases line up with TRBD1. The junction had 2 bases not matched to a gene; V was cut back by 1 base and J by 3 bases. CDR1 SEHNR and CDR2 FQNEAQ come from the germline V gene (reference sequence). The length of the CDR3 is 14 residues. The CDR3 DNA sequence: TGTGCCAGCAGCTTAGGAACAGGGGACTATGGCTACACCTTC. This encodes CASSLGTGDYGYTF.

The gene calls are TRBV2 and TRBJ1-1; D unresolved. Per the germline V gene, CDR1 is SNHLY and CDR2 is FYNNEI. This CDR3 comprises 15 residues. Between the trimmed V and J ends, which lost 6 bases and 1 base, there was a span of 15 bases. The CDR3 loop is CASRLQLIKNTEAFF. The CDR3 nucleotides are TGTGCCAGCAGGTTACAGCTGATTAAGAACACTGAAGCTTTCTTT.

The chain is built from TRBV11-2 and TRBJ1-1; D might be TRBD1 (6 bases). Per the germline V gene, CDR1 is SGHAT and CDR2 is FQNNGV. This CDR3 spans 14 amino acids. V lost 1 base to trimming and J lost 5 bases, with 11 bases between them. CDR3 coding DNA: TGTGCCAGCAGCTTAGCCTCAGGGGATACTGAAGCTTTCTTT. Its translation is CASSLASGDTEAFF.

The genes are TRBV18 and TRBJ1-5; D gene unclear. Germline V gene data show CDR1 as KGHSH and CDR2 as LQKENI. V gave up 2 bases and J gave up 0 bases, with 11 bases separating them. This CDR3 has 16 amino acids. In DNA form, the CDR3 reads TGTGCCAGCTCACCATCCCCCATCAATAGCAATCAGCCCCAGCATTTT. This codes for CASSPSPINSNQPQHF. Based on the CDR3 plus reference TRBV18 and TRBJ1-5, the full variable domain is NAGVMQNPRHLVRRRGQEARLRCSPMKGHSHVYWYRQLPEEGLKFMVYLQKENIIDESGMPKERFSAEFPKEGPSILRIQQVVRGDSAAYFCASSPSPINSNQPQHFGDGTRLSIL.

The genes are TRBV18 and TRBJ1-5, with no clear D. V lost 3 bases, J lost 5 bases, and 14 bases lay in between. CDR1 is KGHSH, CDR2 LQKENI, per germline. The CDR3 covers 15 residues. The CDR3 is CASSPSGVPYQPQHF. DNA for the CDR3: TGTGCCAGCTCACCTTCCGGGGTCCCCTATCAGCCCCAGCATTTT.

This clone occurred once. J is TRBJ2-7 and V is TRBV5-1; 8 bases are a match to TRBD1. CDR3 length: 12 amino acids. Germline V gene data show CDR1 as SGHRS and CDR2 as YFSETQ. Unmatched junction bases numbered 3, after V lost 8 bases and J lost 2 bases. The CDR3 is CASGQGTYEQYF. The CDR3, as DNA: TGCGCCAGTGGACAGGGAACCTACGAGCAGTACTTC.

This chain links TRBV7-6 with TRBJ2-2, with 8 positions matching TRBD1. From germline, CDR1 is SGHVS and CDR2 FNYEAQ. CDR3 length equals 15 residues. Trimming at V came to 6 bases and at J to 7 bases, leaving 10 bases not matched to a gene. The CDR3 region has the DNA TGTGCCAGCAGGGCCGGGACAGGTAGAAACGGGGAGCTGTTTTTT. Encoded protein: CASRAGTGRNGELFF.